The entry that follows covers one TCR beta chain sequence. The antigen is unknown. The data were taken from a study of cytomegalovirus exposure and HLA in healthy donors. Study-wide findings and caveats: Common viral pathogens seemed, in a later analysis, to connect with several of the most significant clusters.

Primers included in the PCR were 60 Vbeta and 13 Jbeta primers. Assay: immunoSEQ multiplex PCR; the TCRdb copy retains only in-frame clones and omits some. The sample has 100,000 to 150,000 clones; the top ten hold over 1.5%. The ends were cut back, 6 bases at V and 6 bases at J, with 24 bases in the middle. This CDR3 region has 16 residues. The germline V gene has CDR1 SGHTA and CDR2 FQGTGA. Sequencing was done on a sample of PBMCs. The rearrangement joins TRBV7-3 to TRBJ2-7; tentatively, D is TRBD1 (5 bases). The clonotype was recovered from a young man in good health and CMV-seronegative. The CDR3 bases are TGTGCCAGCAGTTCTACCACCTCCGACAGTCTTGGCGAGCAGTACTTC. Translating gives CASSSTTSDSLGEQYF.